What follows are 32 T cell receptor beta chains derived from one specimen sequenced in a study of blood T cells in healthy people across ages. Primers used in a second PCR of about 7 to 12 cycles were a sample-barcoded 5' primer and a J-beta primer mix. TCRdb reanalysed the 5' RACE reads using MiXCR and keeps one entry per CDR3 protein. The sample carries 700,000 to 850,000 distinct CDR3 sequences, about 55% recorded once. The specimen sequenced was blood. These receptors all stem from an elderly man in good health.

The rearrangement links TRBV6-5 to TRBJ2-5; 7 nucleotides line up with TRBD1. This CDR3 spans 16 amino acids. The germline V gene encodes CDR1 MNHEY and CDR2 SVGAGI. Germline trimming cut 2 bases from V and 11 bases from J; bases unmatched to any gene: 17. The CDR3 protein is CASSYEAGGEYNEQYF. The CDR3, as DNA: TGTGCCAGCAGTTACGAGGCAGGGGGAGAATACAATGAGCAGTACTTC.

The rearrangement uses TRBV28 and TRBJ2-7; 9 bases line up with TRBD2. The germline V gene has CDR1 MDHEN and CDR2 SYDVKM. The CDR3 has 15 amino acids. The trim removed 6 bases at V and 2 bases at J, leaving 8 bases unmatched. CDR3 in DNA: TGTGCCAGCAGCCCCACGCTAGCGGGAACCTACGAGCAGTACTTC. Translation gives CASSPTLAGTYEQYF. The entire variable domain, with the rest obtained from reference TRBV28 and TRBJ2-7, is as follows: DVKVTQSSRYLVKRTGEKVFLECVQDMDHENMFWYRQDPGLGLRLIYFSYDVKMKEKGDIPEGYSVSREKKERFSLILESASTNQTSMYLCASSPTLAGTYEQYFGPGTRLTVT.

This clonotype occurred a few times. The chain employs TRBV7-6 and TRBJ2-7; 7 nucleotides agree with TRBD2. V was pared by 5 bases and J by 1 base, with 8 bases of the junction left unmatched. In germline, CDR1 is SGHVS, CDR2 FNYEAQ. The CDR3 loop spans 15 amino acids. The CDR3 loop reads CASSRGPGGSYEQYF. The CDR3 bases are TGTGCCAGCAGCAGAGGACCCGGGGGGTCCTACGAGCAGTACTTC.

The V and J genes are TRBV12-3 or TRBV12-4 and TRBJ2-3; 10 bases are a match to TRBD2. J gave up 2 bases and V 4 bases, and 3 bases lay outside the gene matches. The CDR3 runs 15 residues. The CDR3 nucleotides read TGTGCCAGCAGTTCGACTAGCGGGTACACAGATACGCAGTATTTT. The encoded protein is CASSSTSGYTDTQYF.

This chain uses TRBV29-1 with TRBJ1-2; TRBD1 might be the D (6 bases). V was cut by 3 bases and J by 7 bases, with 21 bases left in between. CDR3 size: 15 residues. From germline, CDR1 is SQVTM and CDR2 ANQGSEA. CDR3 residues: CSVERLGHRRSGYTF. CDR3 nucleotide sequence: TGCAGCGTTGAGAGACTGGGACACCGACGGTCTGGCTACACCTTC.

This chain uses TRBV20-1 with TRBJ1-1; TRBD1 matches at 10 bases. The CDR3 consists of 15 residues. V dropped 0 bases and J dropped 6; count of bases not matched to a gene: 7. CDR1 is DFQATT, CDR2 SNEGSKA, per germline (reference sequence). The CDR3 DNA follows: TGCAGTGCTAGAGATCCGGGACAGGGGAAGTCTGAAGCTTTCTTT. This codes for CSARDPGQGKSEAFF.

A single count supports this clonotype. The rearrangement joins TRBV27 to TRBJ2-7; either TRBD1 or TRBD2 may fit D (7 bases each). The CDR3 is made up of 16 amino acids. Per germline, CDR1 MNHEY and CDR2 SMNVEV (reference sequence). V was shortened by 5 bases and J by 3 bases, with 20 bases between the two germline ends. Here the CDR3 DNA reads TGTGCCAGCAGTCGCAGTCAGGGGGACTACAGCTACGAGCAGTACTTC. Translated, it gives CASSRSQGDYSYEQYF.

V and J are TRBV4-2 and TRBJ2-1, with 8 bases lining up with TRBD2. After removal of 0 bases from V and 6 bases from J, the junction contained 7 bases not matched to a gene. Germline V gives CDR1 LGHNA, CDR2 YNFKEQ. The CDR3 contains 16 residues. The CDR3 DNA reads as TGTGCCAGCAGCCAAGAGTTCCGCGGACTAGCCAATGAGCAGTTCTTC. Amino acid sequence: CASSQEFRGLANEQFF.

The chain couples TRBV3-1 to TRBJ2-3; unclear D gene. V lost 0 bases, J lost 1 base, and 2 bases lay in between. The CDR3 sequence is 13 residues long. The germline gives CDR1 LGHDT, CDR2 YNNKEL (reference sequence). The CDR3 DNA sequence: TGTGCCAGCAGCCAAGATGGCACAGATACGCAGTATTTT. This translates into CASSQDGTDTQYF.

Concerning this clonotype: This may be a read error, as it is one base from a much larger clone. The V and J genes are TRBV20-1 and TRBJ2-7, with 10 positions matching TRBD1. Trimming took 0 bases from V and 0 from J; bases not matched to a gene: 11. Looked up from germline, CDR1 is DFQATT and CDR2 is SNEGSKA (reference sequence). The CDR3 has 18 residues. The CDR3 DNA is TGCAGTGCTAGAGATCGACAGGGGGCGGGAGGACCCTCCTACGAGCAGTACTTC. It is translated as CSARDRQGAGGPSYEQYF.

The chain couples TRBV9 to TRBJ1-6; perhaps TRBD1 as D (5 bases). The CDR3 length is 16 residues. CDR1 is SGDLS, CDR2 YYNGEE, per germline. V shed 2 bases and J shed 6 bases, with 15 bases lying between them. CDR3 sequence reads: CASSVLGDGGNSPLHF. Written as DNA, the CDR3 is TGTGCCAGCAGCGTTCTCGGGGACGGGGGTAATTCACCCCTCCACTTT.

The chain recombines TRBV28 with TRBJ1-5; D unresolved. In germline, CDR1 is MDHEN, CDR2 SYDVKM. V was trimmed by 4 bases and J by 6 bases, leaving 7 bases between them. The CDR3 is 12 amino acids. The CDR3 nucleotides are TGTGCCAGCAGTTCGGGTAGTCAGCCCCAGCATTTT. It yields the protein CASSSGSQPQHF.

The genes are TRBV20-1 and TRBJ2-3, with 7 bases matching TRBD1. Germline V CDR1 and CDR2: DFQATT, SNEGSKA (reference sequence). This CDR3 is built from 16 residues. V dropped 1 base and J dropped 2; count of bases not matched to a gene: 9. The CDR3 bases are TGCAGTGCTAGAGTCCCCCCGACAGGGATCACAGATACGCAGTATTTT. It is translated as CSARVPPTGITDTQYF.

The genes are TRBV25-1 and TRBJ2-1; 14 positions match TRBD2. CDR1 MGHDK and CDR2 SYGVNS come from the germline V gene. The ends lost 8 bases at V and 5 bases at J; junction bases unmatched: 8. This CDR3 contains 16 residues. DNA for the CDR3: TGTGCCAGCGAGAGGACTAGCGGGAGGAGCCACAATGAGCAGTTCTTC. Translated: CASERTSGRSHNEQFF.

The chain joins TRBV12-3 or TRBV12-4 to TRBJ2-3, with 7 bases lining up with TRBD2. V was pared by 6 bases and J by 0 bases, with 6 bases of the junction left unmatched. The CDR3 consists of 15 residues. The CDR3 nucleotides are TGTGCCAGCAGCCCCGGGACTACTAGCACAGATACGCAGTATTTT. As protein: CASSPGTTSTDTQYF.

This clonotype was seen only a few times. This chain connects TRBV30 to TRBJ1-2; D perhaps matches TRBD1 (6 bases). The CDR3 consists of 12 residues. Trimming shortened V by 0 bases and J by 8 bases, and 10 bases separated the two germline ends. CDR1 is GTSNPN, CDR2 SVGIG, per germline (reference sequence). Here the CDR3 reads CAWSVGGRGYTF. The CDR3 bases are TGTGCCTGGAGTGTGGGGGGCAGGGGCTACACCTTC. The variable domain in full, completed from reference TRBV30 and TRBJ1-2, reads SQTIHQWPATLVQPVGSPLSLECTVEGTSNPNLYWYRQAAGRGLQLLFYSVGIGQISSEVPQNLSASRPQDRQFILSSKKLLLSDSGFYLCAWSVGGRGYTFGSGTRLTVV.

As regards this clonotype: A much larger clone lies one base from this, so it may be a read error. The V call is TRBV12-3 or TRBV12-4, the J call TRBJ2-3, with D possibly matching TRBD2 (7 bases). Deletions cut 5 bases from V and 5 bases from J, with 14 bases between. The CDR3 length is 14 residues. DNA for the CDR3: TGTGCCAGCAGTGGTGGGGGGGCCGGAGATACGCAGTATTTT. This codes for CASSGGGAGDTQYF.

The J gene is TRBJ1-4, the V gene TRBV20-1, with D tentatively TRBD1 (6 bases). V dropped 3 bases and J dropped 0 bases, with 14 bases sitting between them. Germline V gives CDR1 DFQATT, CDR2 SNEGSKA (reference sequence). This CDR3 is built from 16 residues. The CDR3 is CSARDSGTSTNEKLFF. CDR3 DNA sequence: TGCAGTGCTAGGGACAGCGGCACCTCAACTAATGAAAAACTGTTTTTT.

The chain is built from TRBV5-1 and TRBJ2-1, with no clear D. The CDR3 has 12 residues. V was pared by 4 bases and J by 7 bases, with 9 bases between. Per the germline V gene, CDR1 is SGHRS and CDR2 is YFSETQ. CDR3 protein: CASSPQANEQFF. CDR3 bases: TGCGCCAGCAGCCCCCAGGCGAATGAGCAGTTCTTC. The variable domain in full, completed from reference TRBV5-1 and TRBJ2-1, reads KAGVTQTPRYLIKTRGQQVTLSCSPISGHRSVSWYQQTPGQGLQFLFEYFSETQRNKGNFPGRFSGRQFSNSRSEMNVSTLELGDSALYLCASSPQANEQFFGPGTRLTVL.

The V gene is TRBV10-3, the J gene TRBJ2-3; D possibly corresponds to TRBD2 (6 bases). The CDR3 length is 13 residues. Per the germline V gene, CDR1 is ENHRY and CDR2 is SYGVKD. V lost 8 bases and J lost 14, with 23 bases in between. The CDR3 DNA sequence: TGTGCCATCGGCAGCGGAGGGATAGGATACGCGTATTTT. Protein sequence: CAIGSGGIGYAYF.

The chain joins TRBV2 to TRBJ2-2; 12 bases map to TRBD2. With V trimmed by 2 bases and J by 7 bases, 8 bases remained unmatched. The CDR3 length is 17 residues. The germline CDR1 and CDR2 sequences are SNHLY and FYNNEI. The CDR3 nucleotides read TGTGCCAGCAGTGAAAGGGCTAGCGGGAGGGCCGGCGGGGAGCTGTTTTTT. Its translation: CASSERASGRAGGELFF.

J is TRBJ2-7 and V is TRBV3-1; weak D call: TRBD2 (6 bases). Between the trimmed V and J ends, which lost 0 bases and 2 bases, there was a span of 17 bases. Germline V CDR1 and CDR2: LGHDT, YNNKEL (reference sequence). The CDR3 runs to 17 residues. CDR3 DNA sequence: TGTGCCAGCAGCCAAGATGGACGGGAGTGGGAAACCTACGAGCAGTACTTC. It encodes CASSQDGREWETYEQYF.

The rearrangement joins TRBV12-3 or TRBV12-4 to TRBJ2-4; the D gene is possibly TRBD1 (6 bases). V lost 4 bases and J lost 16, with 17 bases in between. This CDR3 has 12 amino acids. Written as DNA, the CDR3 is TGTGCCAGCAGTTCAGACCCGGGACACTGCTACTTC. This gives the protein CASSSDPGHCYF.

This clonotype was recorded a few times. V usage is TRBV20-1 and J usage is TRBJ2-7, with TRBD2 identical over 9 bases. J lost 3 bases, V lost 6 bases, and 3 bases had no gene match. Looked up from germline, CDR1 is DFQATT and CDR2 is SNEGSKA (reference sequence). This CDR3 region has 12 residues. CDR3 sequence reads: CSAIAGDYEQYF. The CDR3 DNA is TGCAGTGCAATAGCGGGAGACTACGAGCAGTACTTC.

V and J are TRBV28 and TRBJ2-1, with 12 positions matching TRBD2. From germline, CDR1 is MDHEN and CDR2 SYDVKM. CDR3 length equals 18 residues. Germline trimming cut 6 bases from V and 0 bases from J; bases unmatched to any gene: 9. This CDR3 reads CASSPQTSGGSSYNEQFF. The CDR3 DNA follows: TGTGCCAGCAGCCCCCAGACTAGCGGGGGAAGCTCCTACAATGAGCAGTTCTTC.

This clonotype was seen a few times. The chain carries TRBV20-1 and TRBJ2-5; TRBD2 might be the D (6 bases). CDR3 length: 12 amino acids. Between the trimmed V and J ends, which lost 1 base and 11 bases, there was a span of 14 bases. In germline, CDR1 is DFQATT, CDR2 SNEGSKA (reference sequence). CDR3 coding DNA: TGCAGTGCTAGAGGAGCCCCGGGGGAGCAGTACTTC. This codes for CSARGAPGEQYF.

This clonotype has just a few counts. The gene calls are TRBV29-1 and TRBJ1-4, with a tentative D call TRBD1 (6 bases). In germline, CDR1 is SQVTM, CDR2 ANQGSEA. V was pared by 2 bases and J by 16 bases, with 14 bases between. The CDR3 covers 11 residues. The chain's CDR3 is CSVESPGHQFF. The DNA of the CDR3 is TGCAGCGTTGAATCACCGGGACACCAGTTTTTT.

Notes on this clonotype: A clone one base away is much larger, so this may be a read error. The chain recombines TRBV24-1 with TRBJ2-1; TRBD2 agrees at 11 bases. Germline loops: CDR1 KGHDR, CDR2 SFDVKD. With V trimmed by 3 bases and J by 6 bases, 6 bases remained unmatched. The CDR3 has 16 residues. The CDR3 DNA follows: TGTGCCACCAGTGATCCCGGGACTAGCGGAGGCAATGAGCAGTTCTTC. It translates to CATSDPGTSGGNEQFF.

This chain uses TRBV24-1 with TRBJ2-5; 9 bases align to TRBD2. The end of the DNA aligns better with TRBJ2-7, so the J call may be wrong. Germline CDR1 KGHDR, CDR2 SFDVKD. The CDR3 extends over 15 amino acids. The CDR3, as DNA: TGTGCCACCAGTGGACGGACTAGCGAGTACTACGAGCAGTACTTC. Encoded protein: CATSGRTSEYYEQYF.

The rearrangement uses TRBV29-1 and TRBJ1-2; D remains unclear. Trimming removed 7 bases at V and 8 bases at J, with 14 bases between. This CDR3 has 11 amino acids. Germline V lookup: CDR1 SQVTM, CDR2 ANQGSEA. The DNA of the CDR3 is TGCAGCGCCCAGTCCTTCGGGGGCTACACCTTC. Amino acid sequence: CSAQSFGGYTF.

V and J are TRBV4-1 and TRBJ2-4; D is unclear. The CDR3 has 14 amino acids. V lost 4 bases to trimming and J lost 0 bases, with 7 bases between them. CDR1 is MGHRA and CDR2 is YSYEKL in the germline V gene. The CDR3 sequence is CASSRLVAKNIQYF. The CDR3 DNA is TGCGCCAGCAGCCGTCTAGTAGCCAAAAACATTCAGTACTTC.

The rearrangement links TRBV7-2 to TRBJ1-1; D is undetermined. Trimming pared 1 base from V and 1 base from J, leaving 10 bases between. Germline V gene sequence: CDR1 SGHTA, CDR2 FQGNSA. CDR3 size: 15 residues. The CDR3 protein is CASSLDANTNTEAFF. CDR3 in DNA: TGTGCCAGCAGCTTAGATGCCAACACGAACACTGAAGCTTTCTTT.